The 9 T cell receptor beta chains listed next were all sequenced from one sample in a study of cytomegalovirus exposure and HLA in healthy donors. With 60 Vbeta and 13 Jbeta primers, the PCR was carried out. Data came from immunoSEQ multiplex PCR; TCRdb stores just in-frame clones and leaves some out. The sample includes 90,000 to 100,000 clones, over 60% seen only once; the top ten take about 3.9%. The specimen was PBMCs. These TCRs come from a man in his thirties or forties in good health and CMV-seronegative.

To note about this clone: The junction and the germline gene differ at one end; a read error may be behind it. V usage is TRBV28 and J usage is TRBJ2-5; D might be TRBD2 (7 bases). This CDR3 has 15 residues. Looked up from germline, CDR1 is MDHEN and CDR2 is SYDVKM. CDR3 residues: CASSLPAGAKEAQYF. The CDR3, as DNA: TGTGCCAGCAGTTTACCGGCGGGGGCTAAAGAGGCCCAGTACTTC.

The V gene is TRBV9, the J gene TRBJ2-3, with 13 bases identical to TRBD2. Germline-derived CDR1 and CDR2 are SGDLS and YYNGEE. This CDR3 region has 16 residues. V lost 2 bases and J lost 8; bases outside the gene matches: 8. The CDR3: CASSVGLAGPPATQYF. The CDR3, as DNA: TGTGCCAGCAGCGTGGGACTAGCGGGACCCCCGGCTACGCAGTATTTT. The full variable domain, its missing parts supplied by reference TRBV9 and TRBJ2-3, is DSGVTQTPKHLITATGQRVTLRCSPRSGDLSVYWYQQSLDQGLQFLIQYYNGEERAKGNILERFSAQQFPDLHSELNLSSLELGDSALYFCASSVGLAGPPATQYFGPGTRLTVL.

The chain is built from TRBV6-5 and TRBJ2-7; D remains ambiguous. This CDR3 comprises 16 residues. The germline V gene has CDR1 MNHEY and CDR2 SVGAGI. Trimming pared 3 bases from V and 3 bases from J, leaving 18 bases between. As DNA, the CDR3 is TGTGCCAGCAGTTATTTAGGATCCGGCAGGAACTACGAGCAGTACTTC. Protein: CASSYLGSGRNYEQYF.

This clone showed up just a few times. CDR3 sequence (DNA): TGCGCCAGCAGCTACCAGACAGAATTCAATCAGCCCCAGCATTTT. Amino acids: CASSYQTEFNQPQHF. The J gene is TRBJ1-5, the V gene TRBV4-1; tentatively, D is TRBD1 (5 bases). The CDR3 length is 15 residues. CDR1 is MGHRA and CDR2 is YSYEKL in the germline V gene. Trimming removed 5 bases from V and 3 bases from J, with 14 bases in between.

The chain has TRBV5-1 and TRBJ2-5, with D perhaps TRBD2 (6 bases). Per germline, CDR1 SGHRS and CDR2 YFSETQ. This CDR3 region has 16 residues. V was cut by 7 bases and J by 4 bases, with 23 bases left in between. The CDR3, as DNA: TGCGCCAGCTTCTGGGCGGGGTCCGCGGGAACAGAGACCCAGTACTTC. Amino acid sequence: CASFWAGSAGTETQYF.

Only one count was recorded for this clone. CDR3 sequence: CASSIDREYGYTF. DNA for the CDR3: TGTGCCAGTAGTATTGACAGGGAATATGGCTACACCTTC. The rearrangement joins TRBV19 to TRBJ1-2; 7 bases line up with TRBD1. V was clipped by 3 bases and J by 5 bases; unmatched bases: 3. There are 13 residues in the CDR3. Germline CDR1 and CDR2: LNHDA and SQIVND (reference sequence).

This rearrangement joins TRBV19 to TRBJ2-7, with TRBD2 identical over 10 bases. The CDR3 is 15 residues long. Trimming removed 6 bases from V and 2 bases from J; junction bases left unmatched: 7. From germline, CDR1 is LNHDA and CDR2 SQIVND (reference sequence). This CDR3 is CASSRTSGNTYEQYF. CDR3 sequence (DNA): TGTGCCAGTAGCCGGACTAGCGGAAATACCTACGAGCAGTACTTC.

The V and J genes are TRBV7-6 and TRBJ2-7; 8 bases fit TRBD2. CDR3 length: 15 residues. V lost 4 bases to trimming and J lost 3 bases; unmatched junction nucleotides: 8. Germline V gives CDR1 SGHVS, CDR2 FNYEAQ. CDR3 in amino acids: CASSSGGSGIYEQYF. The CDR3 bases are TGTGCCAGCAGCTCCGGGGGTAGCGGGATCTACGAGCAGTACTTC.

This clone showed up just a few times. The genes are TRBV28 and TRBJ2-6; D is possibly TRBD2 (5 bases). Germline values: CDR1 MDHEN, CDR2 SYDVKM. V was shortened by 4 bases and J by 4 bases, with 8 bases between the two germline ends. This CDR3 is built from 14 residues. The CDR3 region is CASSSTRGANVLTF. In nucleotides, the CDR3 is TGTGCCAGCAGTTCTACTAGGGGGGCCAACGTCCTGACTTTC.